Presented here are 9 T cell receptor beta chains from one specimen sequenced in a study of cytomegalovirus exposure and HLA in healthy donors. The PCR made use of 60 Vbeta and 13 Jbeta primers. Clones were read by immunoSEQ multiplex PCR, and TCRdb kept only the in-frame ones, dropping some. The data contain about 100,000 clones, roughly 77% of them singletons. Sample: PBMCs. These receptors were collected from a man under 40 in good health and CMV-seronegative.

The gene calls are TRBV2 and TRBJ2-7, with D perhaps matching TRBD2 (5 bases). Trimming removed 6 bases at V and 4 bases at J, with 16 bases between. This CDR3 is built from 14 residues. The germline CDR1 and CDR2 sequences are SNHLY and FYNNEI. The CDR3 DNA reads TGTGCCAGCAGCGCGGGCCCTCTCCCATACGAGCAGTACTTC. It encodes CASSAGPLPYEQYF. Full variable domain (missing parts from reference TRBV2 and TRBJ2-7): EPEVTQTPSHQVTQMGQEVILRCVPISNHLYFYWYRQILGQKVEFLVSFYNNEISEKSEIFDDQFSVERPDGSNFTLKIRSTKLEDSAMYFCASSAGPLPYEQYFGPGTRLTVT.

The chain combines TRBV4-2 with TRBJ1-6, with D tentatively TRBD1 (5 bases). This CDR3 has 17 residues. The V and J ends lost 1 base and 0 bases respectively, with 10 bases between them. Germline CDR1 LGHNA, CDR2 YNFKEQ. CDR3 nucleotide sequence: TGTGCCAGCAGCCAAGGTGGGGCCAGCTCCTATAATTCACCCCTCCACTTT. Encoded protein: CASSQGGASSYNSPLHF.

The V and J genes are TRBV7-9 and TRBJ2-7; D might be TRBD1 (6 bases). This CDR3 has 15 amino acids. V lost 2 bases, J lost 3 bases, and 14 bases lay in between. Germline CDR1 reads SEHNR; CDR2 reads FQNEAQ (reference sequence). The CDR3 DNA reads TGTGCCAGCAGCTTAATTACCGGACAGCGCTACGAGCAGTACTTC. This sequence encodes CASSLITGQRYEQYF. Drawing the rest from reference TRBV7-9 and TRBJ2-7, the complete variable domain is DTGVSQNPRHKITKRGQNVTFRCDPISEHNRLYWYRQTLGQGPEFLTYFQNEAQLEKSRLLSDRFSAERPKGSFSTLEIQRTEQGDSAMYLCASSLITGQRYEQYFGPGTRLTVT.

With respect to this clone: The same CDR3 also results from other DNA sequences found in this sample. The V call is TRBV6-1, the J call TRBJ1-2, with no clear D. Germline CDR1 is MNHNS and CDR2 is SASEGT. Trimming pared 2 bases from V and 3 bases from J, leaving 7 bases between. This CDR3 contains 13 residues. The DNA for the CDR3 is TGTGCCAGCAGTGAAAGCGGGGACTATGGCTACACCTTC. Encoded protein: CASSESGDYGYTF.

The gene calls are TRBV7-2 and TRBJ2-1; possible D gene TRBD2, 5 bases. CDR1 and CDR2 (germline): SGHTA, FQGNSA. The V end was cut by 1 base, the J end by 10 bases, with 14 bases between. The CDR3 has 14 residues. The CDR3 nucleotides read TGTGCCAGCAGCTTAGTCTATTCGGGGATGGAGCAGTTCTTC. Translating it yields CASSLVYSGMEQFF.

J is TRBJ2-7 and V is TRBV5-1; TRBD1 aligns across 7 bases. This CDR3 has 14 amino acids. The V gene's germline CDR1 is SGHRS and CDR2 YFSETQ. The V gene end was trimmed by 4 bases and the J gene end by 2 bases; junction bases not matched to a gene: 6. This CDR3 reads CASSTSGTAYEQYF. Written as DNA, the CDR3 is TGCGCCAGCAGCACATCCGGGACAGCCTACGAGCAGTACTTC.

J is TRBJ2-7 and V is TRBV27; TRBD1 matches at 9 bases. CDR1 MNHEY and CDR2 SMNVEV come from the germline V gene (reference sequence). The CDR3 is made up of 16 amino acids. Trimming took 5 bases from V and 6 from J; bases not matched to a gene: 14. The CDR3 DNA reads as TGTGCCAGCAGTCCCCTTGGTGGGACAGGGAGCTCCGAGCAGTACTTC. It codes for CASSPLGGTGSSEQYF.

This chain uses TRBV4-3 with TRBJ1-2, with D hard to call. Germline V gives CDR1 LGHNA, CDR2 YSLEER. V lost 0 bases and J lost 3, with 11 bases in between. The CDR3 sequence is 15 residues long. The CDR3 protein is CASSQDRSRDYGYTF. DNA for the CDR3: TGCGCCAGCAGCCAAGATCGCTCCCGAGACTATGGCTACACCTTC.

V usage is TRBV15 and J usage is TRBJ2-1; 8 nucleotides agree with TRBD2. The length of the CDR3 is 14 residues. Germline-derived CDR1 and CDR2 are LNHNV and YYDKDF (reference sequence). With V trimmed by 5 bases and J by 0 bases, 0 bases remained unmatched. The CDR3 DNA is TGTGCCACCAGCCGGGGGGGCTCCTACAATGAGCAGTTCTTC. It translates to CATSRGGSYNEQFF.